This section outlines one T cell receptor (beta chain) sequence together with its context. This receptor's antigen is unknown. For every CD8+ T cell subset, 250,000 to 300,000 cells were flow-sorted straight into RLT lysis buffer, and each subset was sorted in triplicate. To exclude memory contaminants, naive CD8+ T cells were stringently defined as CD45RO-CCR7+CD27+CD95-. Standard density gradient centrifugation was used to isolate peripheral blood mononuclear cells from buffy coats. A FACSAria III was used to flow-sort naive CD8+ T cells into CXCR3-negative and CXCR3-positive populations. Total RNA was extracted from sorted cells with an RNeasy Mini Kit. Taken from cysteine to phenylalanine, the CDR3 has 14 residues. DNA is not on record. These data are taken from a study of CXCR3-negative and CXCR3-positive naive CD8 T cells (dated by TCRdb to between 2018 and 2020). A note on the overall study: In total, 110 million to 150 million TRB reads were obtained, corresponding to roughly 1.5 +/- 0.3 million reads per library. Diversity and physicochemical repertoire analyses were performed on about a dozen donors pooled from two independent experiments. Naive subsets from a handful of donors and memory cells from 3 donors were included in the TRBV-TRBJ cluster analysis.

Instrument used: NextSeq 550. The Human TCR Profiling Kit (MiLaboratory) was used to prepare UMI-labeled 5' RACE TRB cDNA libraries. The full amount of extracted RNA was used for cDNA synthesis, and the full amount of resulting cDNA was used for PCR amplification. Libraries were prepared in parallel with an identical number of PCR cycles. In the authors' own workflow: With a minimum of two reads required per UMI, MIGEC and MiXCR pulled out about 52,000 +/- 9,100 unique UMI-labeled TRB cDNA molecules from each library. On average, approximately 40,000 +/- 10,000 functional in-frame TRB CDR3 nucleotide clonotypes lacking stop codons were found per library. Diversity metrics, including normalized Shannon-Wiener and Chao1, were computed in VDJtools after downsampling to 5000 UMI-labeled TRB molecules per sample. For the central five CDR3 residues, VDJtools calculated physicochemical properties weighted by clonotype size, namely interaction energy, strength, volume and Kidera factor 4. After reprocessing by TCRdb, each CDR3 protein sequence is one entry, and no DNA is given. For this entry, the V and J calls and clone size follow TCRdb and not the study's own pipeline. In this sample's table one finds around 7,400 distinct CDR3 sequences. The ten largest make up more than 1.5% of the sample.

Paper-wide results and their limitations: Comparably high repertoire diversity was found in both naive subsets, whereas much lower repertoire diversity was found in memory CD8+ T cells. Similar TRBV-TRBJ usage was shown by naive CXCR3-negative and CXCR3-positive cells from the same donor, whereas distinct patterns were shown by memory cells. Because surface CD5, which has been linked to self-reactivity in mice, was comparable between naive subsets, TCR interaction strength was also inferred from TRB CDR3 physicochemical properties. Because CXCR3 expression was partially decreased after cryopreservation, freshly isolated PBMCs were used for most assays. Compared with CXCR3-negative naive cells, CXCR3-positive naive cells had TRB CDR3s with higher hydrophobicity (lower Kidera factor 4), lower energy, and higher strength and volume indices.

The origin of this receptor is a human donor in good health. Some clones in this sample may be carry-over from other donors' samples. Specimen: naive CXCR3- CD8+ T cells from blood. What this sample's cell subset or site label stands for: CD45RO-CCR7+CD27+CD95- naive CD8+ T cells lacking CXCR3 (TNR3-). The sequence joins TRBV12-3 or TRBV12-4 to TRBJ1-2. The CDR3 region reads CASLGAPPGNGYTF.